This TCR beta chain was recorded in a study of patients and donors after allogeneic stem cell transplantation. Ten or more counts support this clonotype. TCRdb re-derived calls from the RT-PCR reads in MiXCR, one entry per CDR3 protein. The sample shows 20,000 or so distinct CDR3 sequences, 4.5% to 6% of them seen only once. Germline V gene data show CDR1 as KGHSH and CDR2 as LQKENI. This CDR3 is built from 16 residues. The V and J ends lost 2 bases and 2 bases respectively, with 15 bases between them. This chain links TRBV18 with TRBJ1-1; D gene uncertain. Sample: blood, either unsorted or a sorted T cell fraction (not recorded which). The TCR comes from a human donor who was either an allogeneic HSCT recipient or a stem cell or donor lymphocyte infusion donor (not recorded which). It is not recorded whose cells these are; they may come from a transplant donor. The CDR3 region has the DNA TGTGCCAGCTCACCATTCATTTCAGAGGATAACACTGAAGCTTTCTTT. Translated: CASSPFISEDNTEAFF.